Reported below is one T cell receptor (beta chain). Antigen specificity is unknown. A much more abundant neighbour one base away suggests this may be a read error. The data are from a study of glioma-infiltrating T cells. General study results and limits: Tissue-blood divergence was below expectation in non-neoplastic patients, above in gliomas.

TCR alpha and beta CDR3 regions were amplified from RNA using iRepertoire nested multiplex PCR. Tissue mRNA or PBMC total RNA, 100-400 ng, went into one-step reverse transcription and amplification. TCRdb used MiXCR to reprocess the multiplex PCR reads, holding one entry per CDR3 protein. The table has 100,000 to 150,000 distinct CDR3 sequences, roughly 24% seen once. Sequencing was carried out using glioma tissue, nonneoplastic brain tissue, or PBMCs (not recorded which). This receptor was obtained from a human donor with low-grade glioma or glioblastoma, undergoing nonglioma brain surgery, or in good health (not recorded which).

As DNA, the CDR3 is TGTGCCAGCGGTCAACAGGGGACGGCCTACGAGCAGCACTTC. Translation: CASGQQGTAYEQHF. V is TRBV28 and J is TRBJ2-7, with 7 positions matching TRBD1. The CDR3 covers 14 residues. Germline CDR1 MDHEN, CDR2 SYDVKM.